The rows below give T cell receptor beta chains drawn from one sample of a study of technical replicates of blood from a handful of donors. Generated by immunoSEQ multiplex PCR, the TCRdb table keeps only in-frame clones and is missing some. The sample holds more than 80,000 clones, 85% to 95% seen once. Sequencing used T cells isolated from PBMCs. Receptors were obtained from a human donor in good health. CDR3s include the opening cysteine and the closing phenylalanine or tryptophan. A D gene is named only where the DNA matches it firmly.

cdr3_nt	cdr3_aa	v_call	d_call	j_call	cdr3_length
TGTGCCAGCAGTTGGACTAGCGGGTACAATGAGCAGTTCTTC	CASSWTSGYNEQFF	TRBV27	TRBD2	TRBJ2-1	14
TGTGCCAGCTCACCACGGGGACTAGCGGGATATAGTAGGGTCACAGATACGCAGTATTTT	CASSPRGLAGYSRVTDTQYF	TRBV18	TRBD2	TRBJ2-3	20
TGTGCCAGCAGCTTAGGCTGGGACAGGGGGCGAGATACGCAGTATTTT	CASSLGWDRGRDTQYF	TRBV13	TRBD1	TRBJ2-3	16
TGTGCCAGCAGTCCGAAGTTCAACAGGAATGACCCTTACTACGAGCAGTACTTC	CASSPKFNRNDPYYEQYF	TRBV27	-	TRBJ2-7	18
TGTGCCAGCAGCGCTAGCGGGAGGGTCCATGAGCAGTTCTTC	CASSASGRVHEQFF	TRBV9	TRBD2	TRBJ2-1	14
TGTGCCAGCAGACCCGGGACTAGCGGATCCTACGAGCAGTACTTC	CASRPGTSGSYEQYF	TRBV6-5	TRBD2	TRBJ2-7	15
TGTGCCAGTAGTATGACAGCGTTTCAAGAGACCCAGTACTTC	CASSMTAFQETQYF	TRBV19	-	TRBJ2-5	14
TGTGCCAGCACACCAGCGAGCCTCTCCTACGAGCAGTACTTC	CASTPASLSYEQYF	TRBV28	-	TRBJ2-7	14
TGTGCCAGCAGTGAGGGCGGCAATCAGCCCCAGCATTTT	CASSEGGNQPQHF	TRBV2	-	TRBJ1-5	13
TGTGCCAGCAGCTTTATTATACTGGGGGACGACAGGGGGCTTAACTACGAGCAGTACTTC	CASSFIILGDDRGLNYEQYF	TRBV5-8	TRBD1	TRBJ2-7	20
TGTGCCACCAGCAGGATTCCGGGACTAGCGGGAGAGACCCAGTACTTC	CATSRIPGLAGETQYF	TRBV15	TRBD2	TRBJ2-5	16